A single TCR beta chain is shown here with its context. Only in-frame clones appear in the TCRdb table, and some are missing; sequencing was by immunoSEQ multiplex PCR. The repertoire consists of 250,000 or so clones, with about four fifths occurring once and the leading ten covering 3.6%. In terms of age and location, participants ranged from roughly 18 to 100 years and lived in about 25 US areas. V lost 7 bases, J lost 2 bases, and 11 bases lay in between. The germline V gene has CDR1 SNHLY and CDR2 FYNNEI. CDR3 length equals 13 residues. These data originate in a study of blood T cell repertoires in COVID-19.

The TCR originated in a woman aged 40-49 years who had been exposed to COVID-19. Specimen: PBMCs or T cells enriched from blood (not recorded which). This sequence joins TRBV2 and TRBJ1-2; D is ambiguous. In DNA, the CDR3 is TGTGCCAGCATTCCCGACATGAACTATGGCTACACCTTC. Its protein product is CASIPDMNYGYTF. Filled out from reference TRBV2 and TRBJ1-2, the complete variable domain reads EPEVTQTPSHQVTQMGQEVILRCVPISNHLYFYWYRQILGQKVEFLVSFYNNEISEKSEIFDDQFSVERPDGSNFTLKIRSTKLEDSAMYFCASIPDMNYGYTFGSGTRLTVV.